Each of the 16 T cell receptor beta chains below was sequenced from the same sample in a study of blood T cell repertoires in COVID-19. The protocol was immunoSEQ multiplex PCR, while the TCRdb copy is restricted to in-frame clones and leaves out a portion. The sample yields 200,000 to 300,000 clones, more than 75% seen once. Input material: peripheral blood. These receptors all stem from a young woman who had recovered from COVID-19.

The chain combines TRBV6-5 with TRBJ1-2, with 9 bases aligning to TRBD1. CDR3 length: 14 residues. Germline lookup yields CDR1 MNHEY and CDR2 SVGAGI. The junction had 8 bases not matched to a gene; V was cut back by 4 bases and J by 8 bases. For the CDR3, the DNA is TGTGCCAGCAGTTCCGGGACAGGGCTTTCAGGCTACACCTTC. Translated, it gives CASSSGTGLSGYTF.

J is TRBJ1-1 and V is TRBV2; D remains ambiguous. V was cut by 2 bases and J by 0 bases, with 13 bases left in between. There are 16 residues in the CDR3. The germline V gene has CDR1 SNHLY and CDR2 FYNNEI. This chain's CDR3 is CASSEYGVSLNTEAFF. CDR3 DNA sequence: TGTGCCAGCAGTGAATACGGGGTCAGTTTGAACACTGAAGCTTTCTTT.

This clone was seen a few times. V and J are TRBV18 and TRBJ2-7; 9 bases align to TRBD1. The CDR3 totals 15 residues. V gave up 4 bases and J gave up 5 bases; unmatched junction bases: 9. The germline V gene encodes CDR1 KGHSH and CDR2 LQKENI. The CDR3 bases are TGTGCCAGCTCACTCTCCGGACAGGGGATCGACGAGCAGTACTTC. As protein: CASSLSGQGIDEQYF.

The gene calls are TRBV11-3 and TRBJ2-7; 11 positions match TRBD1. The CDR3 covers 19 residues. Germline loops: CDR1 SGHNT, CDR2 YENEEA. V dropped 0 bases and J dropped 6; count of bases not matched to a gene: 16. CDR3 region: CASSLDNTTRDRGTGEQYF. CDR3 DNA: TGTGCCAGCAGCTTAGACAATACAACCCGGGACAGGGGGACGGGCGAGCAGTACTTC.

A remark on this clone: Additional DNA sequences in this sample encode the identical CDR3. V is TRBV2 and J is TRBJ1-5; 8 bases are shared with TRBD1. V lost 8 bases and J lost 5; bases outside the gene matches: 5. This CDR3 contains 13 residues. Per germline, CDR1 SNHLY and CDR2 FYNNEI. The CDR3 loop reads CASGGQGDQPQHF. The DNA for the CDR3 is TGTGCCAGCGGTGGACAGGGCGATCAGCCCCAGCATTTT.

The chain carries TRBV27 and TRBJ1-2; the D is unclear. This CDR3 is built from 14 residues. Trimming cost V 2 bases and J 4 bases, with 11 bases left between them. Looked up from germline, CDR1 is MNHEY and CDR2 is SMNVEV (reference sequence). CDR3 DNA: TGTGCCAGCAGTTTAGGCTCGGGAGCCTATGGCTACACCTTC. As protein: CASSLGSGAYGYTF.

This chain uses TRBV2 with TRBJ2-7; 7 bases line up with TRBD2. Germline CDR1 and CDR2: SNHLY and FYNNEI. Unmatched junction bases numbered 7, after V lost 7 bases and J lost 4 bases. The CDR3 extends over 13 amino acids. CDR3 sequence (DNA): TGTGCCAGCATTCCAGGGAGGGCGTACGAGCAGTACTTC. It encodes CASIPGRAYEQYF. Supplemented by reference TRBV2 and TRBJ2-7, the full variable domain reads EPEVTQTPSHQVTQMGQEVILRCVPISNHLYFYWYRQILGQKVEFLVSFYNNEISEKSEIFDDQFSVERPDGSNFTLKIRSTKLEDSAMYFCASIPGRAYEQYFGPGTRLTVT.

The chain couples TRBV6-2 or TRBV6-3 to TRBJ2-2; perhaps TRBD1 as D (6 bases). Looked up from germline, CDR1 is MNHEY and CDR2 is SVGEGT. The CDR3 is 15 residues long. V lost 5 bases to trimming and J lost 2 bases, with 12 bases between them. The CDR3: CASSLMGQNTGELFF. CDR3 nucleotide sequence: TGTGCCAGCAGTCTTATGGGACAAAACACCGGGGAGCTGTTTTTT.

V gene TRBV19 combines with J gene TRBJ2-7, with TRBD2 as a possible D gene (6 bases). Germline V lookup: CDR1 LNHDA, CDR2 SQIVND (reference sequence). The CDR3 consists of 16 residues. The V end lost 3 bases, the J end lost 0 bases, and 15 bases lay between the germline ends. The DNA of the CDR3 is TGTGCCAGTAGTATTGGTTACGGGACTCGCTCCTACGAGCAGTACTTC. It translates to CASSIGYGTRSYEQYF.

The V call is TRBV7-2, the J call TRBJ2-7; 7 bases fit TRBD2. Germline values: CDR1 SGHTA, CDR2 FQGNSA. This CDR3 is built from 15 residues. The V segment lost 1 base and the J segment 2 bases; nucleotides outside the gene matches: 5. CDR3 amino acids: CASSLGRGNAYEQYF. CDR3 coding DNA: TGTGCCAGCAGCTTAGGGCGGGGGAACGCCTACGAGCAGTACTTC.

The sample holds a few counts of this clone. The chain uses TRBV10-2 and TRBJ2-7; 8 bases agree with TRBD2. Unmatched junction bases numbered 5, after V lost 4 bases and J lost 3 bases. The germline gives CDR1 WSHSY, CDR2 SAAADI. The CDR3 sequence is 14 residues long. The CDR3: CASSVAGGHYEQYF. CDR3 sequence (DNA): TGCGCCAGCAGTGTGGCGGGGGGCCACTACGAGCAGTACTTC.

This rearrangement joins TRBV7-2 to TRBJ2-7, with D possibly matching TRBD2 (5 bases). CDR3 size: 13 residues. V was pared by 5 bases and J by 6 bases, with 14 bases between. From germline, CDR1 is SGHTA and CDR2 FQGNSA. CDR3 DNA sequence: TGTGCCAGCAGCCCTATTTCCGCGGGCGAGCAGTACTTC. This translates into CASSPISAGEQYF.

The chain carries TRBV15 and TRBJ2-3; D may be TRBD2 (7 bases). The CDR3 sequence is 16 residues long. V was trimmed by 5 bases and J by 1 base, leaving 16 bases between them. CDR1 is LNHNV and CDR2 is YYDKDF in the germline V gene (reference sequence). CDR3 nucleotides: TGTGCCACCAGCGCCCTAGGGGGGGGAGGCACAGATACGCAGTATTTT. It yields the protein CATSALGGGGTDTQYF.

The table lists this clone with a count of one. The chain recombines TRBV9 with TRBJ2-2; 7 bases fit TRBD2. This CDR3 is 15 amino acids long. After removal of 1 base from V and 5 bases from J, the junction contained 5 bases not matched to a gene. Germline-derived CDR1 and CDR2 are SGDLS and YYNGEE. CDR3 amino acids: CASSVLGGGTGELFF. CDR3 sequence (DNA): TGTGCCAGCAGCGTATTGGGGGGAGGGACCGGGGAGCTGTTTTTT.

The rearrangement links TRBV11-3 to TRBJ2-6; 7 bases fit TRBD1. Germline V gene lookup returns CDR1 SGHNT and CDR2 YENEEA. Unmatched junction bases numbered 7, after V lost 0 bases and J lost 2 bases. CDR3 length: 18 residues. The CDR3 loop reads CASSLDSSGTAGANVLTF. The CDR3 DNA reads TGTGCCAGCAGCTTAGATTCTTCCGGGACAGCTGGGGCCAACGTCCTGACTTTC.

The chain carries TRBV14 and TRBJ1-1; no clear D. This CDR3 contains 12 residues. The germline gives CDR1 SGHDN, CDR2 FVKESK. Trimming left V 7 bases short and J 5 bases short, with 11 bases between. CDR3 sequence: CASTGSGTEAFF. The CDR3 region has the DNA TGTGCCAGCACAGGATCGGGAACTGAAGCTTTCTTT.